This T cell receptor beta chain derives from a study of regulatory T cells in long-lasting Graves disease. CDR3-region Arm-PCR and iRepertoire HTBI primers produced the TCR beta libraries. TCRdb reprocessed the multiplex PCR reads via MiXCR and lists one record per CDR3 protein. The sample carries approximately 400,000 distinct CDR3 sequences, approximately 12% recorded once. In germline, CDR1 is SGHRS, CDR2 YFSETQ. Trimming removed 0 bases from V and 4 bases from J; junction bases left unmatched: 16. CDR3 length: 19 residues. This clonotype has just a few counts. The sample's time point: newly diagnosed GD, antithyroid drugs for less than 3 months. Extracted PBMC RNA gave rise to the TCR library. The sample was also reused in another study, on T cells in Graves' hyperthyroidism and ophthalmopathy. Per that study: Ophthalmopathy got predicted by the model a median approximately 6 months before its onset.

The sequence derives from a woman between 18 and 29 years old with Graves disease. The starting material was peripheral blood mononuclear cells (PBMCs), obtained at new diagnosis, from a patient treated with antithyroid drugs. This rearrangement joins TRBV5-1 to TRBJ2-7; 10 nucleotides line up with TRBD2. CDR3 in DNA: TGCGCCAGCAGCTTGGCCCCCACCTTAGCGGGAGGAGCCCTATACGAGCAGTACTTC. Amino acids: CASSLAPTLAGGALYEQYF.